This TCR beta chain appears in the sequencing data of a study of OX40 agonist ivuxolimab in advanced cancers. V was shortened by 0 bases and J by 0 bases, with 3 bases between the two germline ends. Per the germline V gene, CDR1 is MNHEY and CDR2 is SVGAGI. This CDR3 comprises 14 residues. Assay: immunoSEQ multiplex PCR; the TCRdb copy retains only in-frame clones and omits some. The data show about 15,000 clones, about 60% seen once. Sequenced material: CD4+ or CD8+ T cells sorted from blood, taken in a trial of the OX40 agonist ivuxolimab. The source of this sequence is an adult with an advanced solid tumor such as melanoma, head and neck, liver or kidney cancer. The chain links TRBV6-5 to TRBJ1-3, with D uncertain. In nucleotides, the CDR3 is TGTGCCAGCAGTTACTCCAGCTCTGGAAACACCATATATTTT. Amino acid sequence: CASSYSSSGNTIYF.